The entry below gives a single T cell receptor (beta chain) sequence along with its context. Its cognate antigen is unknown. The J segment lost 0 bases and the V segment lost 4 bases, leaving 7 bases of the junction unmatched. The CDR3 runs 16 residues. Germline V gene data show CDR1 as KGHSH and CDR2 as LQKENI. This table comes from immunoSEQ multiplex PCR, and its TCRdb copy is limited to in-frame clones, with some not included. In the table there are 27,000 or so clones, about 89% of which are singletons. The data were taken from a study of T cells in narcolepsy. Across the study: Donors had narcolepsy type 1 or type 2, or were healthy controls. Study-wide findings and caveats: Same-patient CSF and blood CD4+ T cell clonotypes included HCRT-specific and TRIB2-specific autoreactive ones. Autoreactive clone sequences were missing from some blood memory CD4+ repertoires. Reportedly, autoreactive clonotypes were serially detected in patients' blood but not controls'.

The clonotype comes from a human donor with narcolepsy. Sequencing was carried out using CD45RA- memory CD4+ T cells from PBMCs. This chain joins TRBV18 and TRBJ2-3, with TRBD2 matching over 7 bases. The CDR3 coding sequence is TGTGCCAGCTCACTACTTGCGGGGGACAGCACAGATACGCAGTATTTT. This translates into CASSLLAGDSTDTQYF.